The TCR beta chain under discussion was sequenced for a study of CD8+ T cells in alopecia areata. For this clone: Its antigen is unknown.

Germline V CDR1 and CDR2: SQVTM, ANQGSEA. Deletions cut 6 bases from V and 6 bases from J, with 12 bases between. This CDR3 has 11 residues. General study findings and limits: Compared with normal scalp, lesional scalp had higher clonality and more expanded CD8+ clones.

RNA extraction was followed by reverse transcription into cDNA, which acted as the sequencing template. Sequencing used immunoSEQ multiplex PCR; TCRdb keeps in-frame clones, though not all of them. The data hold about 150,000 clones, with 62% observed a single time. The V and J genes are TRBV29-1 and TRBJ2-7; no definite D call. The source material was CD8+ T cells sorted from blood. The TCR sequence derives from a human donor in good health. The CDR3 DNA follows: TGCAGCGTAAGGATTCACCTCGAGCAGTACTTC. Encoded protein: CSVRIHLEQYF.